This entry features one T cell receptor beta chain sequence. The table came from immunoSEQ multiplex PCR; TCRdb's copy has only in-frame clones and leaves some out. The table lists roughly 100,000 clones, around 90% of them singletons, with around 0.85% in the top ten. This record comes from a study of OX40 agonist ivuxolimab in advanced cancers. Germline V gene lookup returns CDR1 SEHNR and CDR2 FQNEAQ (reference sequence). The ends lost 7 bases at V and 4 bases at J; junction bases unmatched: 17. The CDR3 spans 17 residues. The chain links TRBV7-9 to TRBJ1-2; the match to TRBD1 covers 8 bases. This sample comprised CD4+ or CD8+ T cells sorted from blood, obtained in a trial of the OX40 agonist ivuxolimab. The source is an adult with an advanced solid tumor such as melanoma, head and neck, liver or kidney cancer. The DNA of the CDR3 is TGTGCCAGCACCCGGAAGCTTCCACAGGGGGAAGGCTATGGCTACACCTTC. Translating it yields CASTRKLPQGEGYGYTF.